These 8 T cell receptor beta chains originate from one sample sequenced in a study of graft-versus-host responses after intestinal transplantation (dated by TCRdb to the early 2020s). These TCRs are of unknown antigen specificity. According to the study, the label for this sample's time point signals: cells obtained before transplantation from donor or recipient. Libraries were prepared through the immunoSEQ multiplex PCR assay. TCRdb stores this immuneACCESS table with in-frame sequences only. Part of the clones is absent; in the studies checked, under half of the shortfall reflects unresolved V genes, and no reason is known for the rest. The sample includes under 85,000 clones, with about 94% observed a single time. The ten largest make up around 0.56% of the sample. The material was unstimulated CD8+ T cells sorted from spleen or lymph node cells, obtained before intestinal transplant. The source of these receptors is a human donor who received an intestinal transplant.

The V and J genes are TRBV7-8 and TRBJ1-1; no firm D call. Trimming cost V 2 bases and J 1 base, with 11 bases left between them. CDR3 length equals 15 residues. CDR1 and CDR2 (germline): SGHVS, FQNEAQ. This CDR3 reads CASSLQRTENTEAFF. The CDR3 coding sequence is TGTGCCAGCAGCTTACAAAGGACGGAGAACACTGAAGCTTTCTTT.

The CDR3 here is CASSLPGTNYGYTF. The CDR3 nucleotides are TGTGCCAGCAGCTTACCAGGGACGAACTATGGCTACACCTTC. V usage is TRBV7-9 and J usage is TRBJ1-2, with D possibly TRBD1 on 5 matching bases. V dropped 2 bases and J dropped 2 bases, with 9 bases sitting between them. The CDR3 extends over 14 amino acids. Germline V gene lookup returns CDR1 SEHNR and CDR2 FQNEAQ (reference sequence).

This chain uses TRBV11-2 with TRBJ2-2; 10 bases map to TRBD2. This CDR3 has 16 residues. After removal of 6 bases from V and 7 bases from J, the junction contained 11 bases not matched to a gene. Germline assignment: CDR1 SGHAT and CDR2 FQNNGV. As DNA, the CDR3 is TGTGCCAGCAGACTGCCGGGACTAGCGATTGACGGGGAGCTGTTTTTT. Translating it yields CASRLPGLAIDGELFF.

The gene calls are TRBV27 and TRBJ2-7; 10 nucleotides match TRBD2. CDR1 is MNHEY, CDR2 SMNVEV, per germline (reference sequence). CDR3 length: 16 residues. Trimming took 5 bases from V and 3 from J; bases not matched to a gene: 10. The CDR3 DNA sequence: TGTGCCAGCAGTACCCCCCTAGCGGGAGTTTTCTACGAGCAGTACTTC. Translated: CASSTPLAGVFYEQYF.

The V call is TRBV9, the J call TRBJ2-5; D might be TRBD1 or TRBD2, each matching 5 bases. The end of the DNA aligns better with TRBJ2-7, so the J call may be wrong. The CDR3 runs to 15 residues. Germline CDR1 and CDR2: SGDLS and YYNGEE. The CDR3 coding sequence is TGTGCCAGCAGCGTAGGTCTAGGGGACGGAGACGAGCAGTACTTC. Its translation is CASSVGLGDGDEQYF.

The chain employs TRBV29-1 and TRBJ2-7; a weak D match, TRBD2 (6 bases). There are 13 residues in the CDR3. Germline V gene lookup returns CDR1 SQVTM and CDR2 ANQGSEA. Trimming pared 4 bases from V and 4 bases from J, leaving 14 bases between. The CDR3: CSVVPPSDYEQYF. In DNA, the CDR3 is TGCAGCGTTGTACCTCCTAGCGATTACGAGCAGTACTTC.

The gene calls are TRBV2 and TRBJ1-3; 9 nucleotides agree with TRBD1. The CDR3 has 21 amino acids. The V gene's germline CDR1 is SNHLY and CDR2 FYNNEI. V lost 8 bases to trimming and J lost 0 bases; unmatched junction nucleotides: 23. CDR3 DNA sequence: TGTGCCAGCTTTCACTGGGTGAGGGACAGGGAATACCCACTCTCTGGAAACACCATATATTTT. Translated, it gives CASFHWVRDREYPLSGNTIYF.

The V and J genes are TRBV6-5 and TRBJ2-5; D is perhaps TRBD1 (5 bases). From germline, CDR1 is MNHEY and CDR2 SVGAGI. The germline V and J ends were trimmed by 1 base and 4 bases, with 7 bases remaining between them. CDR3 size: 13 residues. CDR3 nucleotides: TGTGCCAGCAGTTACTTCAGGGCAGAGACCCAGTACTTC. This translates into CASSYFRAETQYF.